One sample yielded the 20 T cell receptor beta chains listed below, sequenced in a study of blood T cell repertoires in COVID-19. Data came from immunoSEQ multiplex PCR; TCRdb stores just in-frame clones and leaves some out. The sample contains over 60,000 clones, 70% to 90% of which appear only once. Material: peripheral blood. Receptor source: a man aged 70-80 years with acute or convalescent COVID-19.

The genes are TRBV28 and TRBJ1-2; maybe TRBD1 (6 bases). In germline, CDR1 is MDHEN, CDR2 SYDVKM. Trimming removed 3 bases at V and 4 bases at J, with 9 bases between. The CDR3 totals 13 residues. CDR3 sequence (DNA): TGTGCCAGCAGTTTGTTGGACAGCTATGGCTACACCTTC. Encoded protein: CASSLLDSYGYTF.

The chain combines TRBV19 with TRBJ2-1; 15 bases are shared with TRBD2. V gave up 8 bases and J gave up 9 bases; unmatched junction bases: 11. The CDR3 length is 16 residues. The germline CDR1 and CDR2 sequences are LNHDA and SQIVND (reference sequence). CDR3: CASGTSGRIGLVEQFF. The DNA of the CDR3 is TGTGCCAGTGGGACTAGCGGGAGGATAGGCCTTGTTGAGCAGTTCTTC.

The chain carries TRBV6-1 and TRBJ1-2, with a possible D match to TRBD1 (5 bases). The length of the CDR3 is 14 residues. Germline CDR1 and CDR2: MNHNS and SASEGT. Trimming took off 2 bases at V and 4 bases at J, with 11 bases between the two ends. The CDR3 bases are TGTGCCAGCAGTGAATCGACAGATTTCTATGGCTACACCTTC. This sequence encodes CASSESTDFYGYTF.

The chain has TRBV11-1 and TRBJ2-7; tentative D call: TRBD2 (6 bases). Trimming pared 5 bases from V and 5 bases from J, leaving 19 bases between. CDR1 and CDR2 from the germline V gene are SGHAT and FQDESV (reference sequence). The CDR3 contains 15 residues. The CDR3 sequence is CASSPGPRGSDEQYF. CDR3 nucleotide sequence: TGTGCCAGCAGCCCCGGCCCTCGGGGGTCCGACGAGCAGTACTTC.

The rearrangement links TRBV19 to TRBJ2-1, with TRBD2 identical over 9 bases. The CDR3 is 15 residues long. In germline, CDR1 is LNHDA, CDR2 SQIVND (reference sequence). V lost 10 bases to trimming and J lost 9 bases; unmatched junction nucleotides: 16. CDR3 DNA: TGTGCCACCGGCGGTCTCGCGGGGGGGCCTGGTGAGCAGTTCTTC. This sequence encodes CATGGLAGGPGEQFF.

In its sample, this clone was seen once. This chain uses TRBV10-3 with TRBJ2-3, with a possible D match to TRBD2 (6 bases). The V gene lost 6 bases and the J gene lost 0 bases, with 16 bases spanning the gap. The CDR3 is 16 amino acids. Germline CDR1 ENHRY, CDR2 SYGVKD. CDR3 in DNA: TGTGCCATCAGCCAAGGGGCAGGGACTAGCACAGATACGCAGTATTTT. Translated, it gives CAISQGAGTSTDTQYF.

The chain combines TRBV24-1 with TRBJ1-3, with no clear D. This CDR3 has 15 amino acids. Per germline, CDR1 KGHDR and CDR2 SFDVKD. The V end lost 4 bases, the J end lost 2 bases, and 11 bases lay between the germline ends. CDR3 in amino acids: CATSDAGSAGNTIYF. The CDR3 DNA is TGTGCCACCAGTGACGCTGGGAGTGCTGGAAACACCATATATTTT.

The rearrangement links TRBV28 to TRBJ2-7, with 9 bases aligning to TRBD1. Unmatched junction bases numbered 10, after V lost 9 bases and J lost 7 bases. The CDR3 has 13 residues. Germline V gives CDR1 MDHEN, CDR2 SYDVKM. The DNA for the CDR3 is TGTGCCAGAGACACCGGGACAGGGCGGGAGCAGTACTTC. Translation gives CARDTGTGREQYF.

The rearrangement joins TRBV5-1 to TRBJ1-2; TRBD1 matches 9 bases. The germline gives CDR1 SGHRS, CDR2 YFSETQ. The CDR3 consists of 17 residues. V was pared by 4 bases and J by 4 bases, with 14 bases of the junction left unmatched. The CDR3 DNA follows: TGCGCCAGCAGCGAAGAGGGGACAGGGACGTTCGGCTATGGCTACACCTTC. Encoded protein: CASSEEGTGTFGYGYTF.

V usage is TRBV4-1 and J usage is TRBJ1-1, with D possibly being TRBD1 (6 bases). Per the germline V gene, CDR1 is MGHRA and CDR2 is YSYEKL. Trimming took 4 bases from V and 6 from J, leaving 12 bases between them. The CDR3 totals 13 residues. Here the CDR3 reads CASSLQGPAEAFF. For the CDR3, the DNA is TGCGCCAGCAGCCTACAGGGTCCCGCTGAAGCTTTCTTT.

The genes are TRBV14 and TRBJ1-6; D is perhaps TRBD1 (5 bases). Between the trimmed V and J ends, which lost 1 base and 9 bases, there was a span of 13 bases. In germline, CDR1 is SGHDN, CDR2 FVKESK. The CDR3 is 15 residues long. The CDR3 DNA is TGTGCCAGCAGCCAAGTAGGGCAGGGTATTTCACCCCTCCACTTT. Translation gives CASSQVGQGISPLHF. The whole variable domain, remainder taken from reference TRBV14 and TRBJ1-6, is EAGVTQFPSHSVIEKGQTVTLRCDPISGHDNLYWYRRVMGKEIKFLLHFVKESKQDESGMPNNRFLAERTGGTYSTLKVQPAELEDSGVYFCASSQVGQGISPLHFGNGTRLTVT.

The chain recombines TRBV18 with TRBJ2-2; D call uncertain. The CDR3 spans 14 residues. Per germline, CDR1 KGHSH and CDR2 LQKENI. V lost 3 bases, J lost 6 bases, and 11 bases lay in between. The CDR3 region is CASSPLNSAGELFF. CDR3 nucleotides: TGTGCCAGCTCACCCTTGAATTCGGCCGGGGAGCTGTTTTTT. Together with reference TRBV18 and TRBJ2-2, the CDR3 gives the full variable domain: NAGVMQNPRHLVRRRGQEARLRCSPMKGHSHVYWYRQLPEEGLKFMVYLQKENIIDESGMPKERFSAEFPKEGPSILRIQQVVRGDSAAYFCASSPLNSAGELFFGEGSRLTVL.

The CDR3 region is CASSSRGRNDYGYTF. DNA for the CDR3: TGTGCCAGCAGCTCGCGAGGGAGGAACGACTATGGCTACACCTTC. The chain joins TRBV11-2 to TRBJ1-2; unclear D gene. The germline V and J ends were trimmed by 4 bases and 3 bases, with 15 bases remaining between them. CDR1 and CDR2 from the germline V gene are SGHAT and FQNNGV. This CDR3 comprises 15 residues.

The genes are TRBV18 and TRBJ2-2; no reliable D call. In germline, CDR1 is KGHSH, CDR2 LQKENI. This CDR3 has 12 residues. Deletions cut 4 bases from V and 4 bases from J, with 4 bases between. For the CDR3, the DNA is TGTGCCAGCTCACTCGGCACCGGGGAGCTGTTTTTT. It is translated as CASSLGTGELFF.

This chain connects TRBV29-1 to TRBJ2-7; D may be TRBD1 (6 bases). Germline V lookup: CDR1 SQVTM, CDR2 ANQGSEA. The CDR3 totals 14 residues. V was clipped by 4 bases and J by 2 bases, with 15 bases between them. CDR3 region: CSVGAGTLAYEQYF. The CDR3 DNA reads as TGCAGCGTTGGAGCCGGGACATTAGCCTACGAGCAGTACTTC.

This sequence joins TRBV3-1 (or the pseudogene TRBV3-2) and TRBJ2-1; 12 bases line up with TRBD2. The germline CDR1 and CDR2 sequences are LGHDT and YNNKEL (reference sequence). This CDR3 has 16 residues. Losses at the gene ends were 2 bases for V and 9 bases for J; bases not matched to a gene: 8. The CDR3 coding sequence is TGTGCCAGCAGCCAAAGGACTAGCGGGAAAGTAGGTGAGCAGTTCTTC. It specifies CASSQRTSGKVGEQFF.

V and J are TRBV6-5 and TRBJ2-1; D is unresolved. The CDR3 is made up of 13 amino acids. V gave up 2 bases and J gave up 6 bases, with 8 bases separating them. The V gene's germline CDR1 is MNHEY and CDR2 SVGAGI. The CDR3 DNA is TGTGCCAGCAGTTACCCACTAACCAATGAGCAGTTCTTC. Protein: CASSYPLTNEQFF.

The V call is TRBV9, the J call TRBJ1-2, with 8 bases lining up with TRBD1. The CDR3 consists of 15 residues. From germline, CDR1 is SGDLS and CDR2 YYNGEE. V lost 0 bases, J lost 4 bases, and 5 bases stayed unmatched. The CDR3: CASSVGQGIVYGYTF. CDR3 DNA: TGTGCCAGCAGCGTAGGACAGGGGATAGTCTATGGCTACACCTTC.

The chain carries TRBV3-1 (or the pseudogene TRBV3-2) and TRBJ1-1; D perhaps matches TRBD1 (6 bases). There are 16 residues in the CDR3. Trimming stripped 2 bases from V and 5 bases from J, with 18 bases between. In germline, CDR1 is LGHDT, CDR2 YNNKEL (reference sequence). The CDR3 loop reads CASSQSITGRGTEAFF. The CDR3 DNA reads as TGTGCCAGCAGCCAATCAATCACAGGGAGGGGGACTGAAGCTTTCTTT.

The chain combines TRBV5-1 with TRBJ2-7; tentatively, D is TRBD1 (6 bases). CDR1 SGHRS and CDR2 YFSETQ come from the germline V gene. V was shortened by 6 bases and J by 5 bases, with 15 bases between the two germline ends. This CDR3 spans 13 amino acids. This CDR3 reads CASKAGVVNEQYF. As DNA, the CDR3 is TGCGCCAGCAAGGCAGGGGTGGTGAACGAGCAGTACTTC.